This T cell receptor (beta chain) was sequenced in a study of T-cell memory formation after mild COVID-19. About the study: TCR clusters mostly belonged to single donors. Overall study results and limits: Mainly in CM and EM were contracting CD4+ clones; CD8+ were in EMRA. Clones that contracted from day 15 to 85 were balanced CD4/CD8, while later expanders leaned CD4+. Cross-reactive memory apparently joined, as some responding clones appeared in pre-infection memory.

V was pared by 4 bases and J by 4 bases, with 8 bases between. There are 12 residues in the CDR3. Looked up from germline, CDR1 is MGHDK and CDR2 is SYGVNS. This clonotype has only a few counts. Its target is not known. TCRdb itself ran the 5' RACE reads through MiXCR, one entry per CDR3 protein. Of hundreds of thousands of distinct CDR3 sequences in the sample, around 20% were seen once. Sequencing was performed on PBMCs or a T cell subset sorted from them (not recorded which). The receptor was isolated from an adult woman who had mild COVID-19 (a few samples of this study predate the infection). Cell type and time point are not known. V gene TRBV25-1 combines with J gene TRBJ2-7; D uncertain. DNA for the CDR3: TGTGCCAGCAGTGCGACACCATACGAGCAGTACTTC. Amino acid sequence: CASSATPYEQYF.